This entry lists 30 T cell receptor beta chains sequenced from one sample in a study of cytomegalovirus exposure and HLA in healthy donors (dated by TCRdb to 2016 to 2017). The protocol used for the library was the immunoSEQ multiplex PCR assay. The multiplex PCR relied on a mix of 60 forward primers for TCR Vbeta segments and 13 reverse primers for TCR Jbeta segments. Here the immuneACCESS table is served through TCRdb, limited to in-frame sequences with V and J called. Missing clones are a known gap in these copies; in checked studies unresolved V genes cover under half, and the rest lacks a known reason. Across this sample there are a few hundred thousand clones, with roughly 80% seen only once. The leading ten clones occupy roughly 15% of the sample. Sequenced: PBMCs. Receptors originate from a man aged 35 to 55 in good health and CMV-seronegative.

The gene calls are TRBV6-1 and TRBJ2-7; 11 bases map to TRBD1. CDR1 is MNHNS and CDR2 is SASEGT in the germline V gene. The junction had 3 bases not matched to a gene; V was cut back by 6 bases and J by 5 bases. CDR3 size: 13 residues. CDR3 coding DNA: TGTGCCAGCAGAGGACAGGGGGCCGACGAGCAGTACTTC. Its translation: CASRGQGADEQYF.

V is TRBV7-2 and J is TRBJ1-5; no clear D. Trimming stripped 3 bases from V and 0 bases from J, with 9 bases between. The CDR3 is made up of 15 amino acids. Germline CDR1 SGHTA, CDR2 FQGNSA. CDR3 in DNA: TGTGCCAGCAGCTTTACCTCAGGTAGCAATCAGCCCCAGCATTTT. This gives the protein CASSFTSGSNQPQHF.

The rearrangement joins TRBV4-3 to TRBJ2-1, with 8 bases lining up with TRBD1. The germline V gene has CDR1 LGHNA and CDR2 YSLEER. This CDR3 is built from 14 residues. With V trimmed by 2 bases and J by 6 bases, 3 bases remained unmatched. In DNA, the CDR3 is TGCGCCAGCAGCCAACAAACAGGGGGCAATGAGCAGTTCTTC. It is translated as CASSQQTGGNEQFF.

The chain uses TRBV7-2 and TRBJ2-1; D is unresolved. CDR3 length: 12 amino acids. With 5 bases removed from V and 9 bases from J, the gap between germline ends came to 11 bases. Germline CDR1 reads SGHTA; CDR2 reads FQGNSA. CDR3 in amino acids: CASSPTHTEQFF. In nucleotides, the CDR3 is TGTGCCAGCAGCCCTACTCATACTGAGCAGTTCTTC.

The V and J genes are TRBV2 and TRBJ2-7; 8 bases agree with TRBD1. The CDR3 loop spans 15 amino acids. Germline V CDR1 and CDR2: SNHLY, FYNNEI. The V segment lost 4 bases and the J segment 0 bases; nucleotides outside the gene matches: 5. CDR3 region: CASSVDRGDSYEQYF. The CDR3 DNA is TGTGCCAGCAGTGTAGACAGGGGCGACTCCTACGAGCAGTACTTC.

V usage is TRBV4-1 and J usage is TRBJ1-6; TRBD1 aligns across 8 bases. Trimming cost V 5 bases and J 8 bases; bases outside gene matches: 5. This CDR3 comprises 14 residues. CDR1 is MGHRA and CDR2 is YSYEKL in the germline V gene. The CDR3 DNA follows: TGCGCCAGCAGCGTCGACAGGGGCGATTCACCCCTCCACTTT. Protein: CASSVDRGDSPLHF.

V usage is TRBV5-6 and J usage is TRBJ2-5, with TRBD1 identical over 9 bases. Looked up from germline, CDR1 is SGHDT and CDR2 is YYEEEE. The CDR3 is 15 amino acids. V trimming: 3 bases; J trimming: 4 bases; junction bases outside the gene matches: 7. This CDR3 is CASSSPGQGRETQYF. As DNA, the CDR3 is TGTGCCAGCAGCTCCCCGGGACAGGGTAGAGAGACCCAGTACTTC.

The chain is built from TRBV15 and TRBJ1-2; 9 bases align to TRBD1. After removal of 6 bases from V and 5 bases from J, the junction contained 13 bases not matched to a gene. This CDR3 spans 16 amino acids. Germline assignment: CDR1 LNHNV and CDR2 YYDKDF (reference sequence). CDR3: CATSPPAPDRGYGYTF. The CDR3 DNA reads TGTGCCACCAGTCCACCGGCCCCGGACAGGGGTTATGGCTACACCTTC. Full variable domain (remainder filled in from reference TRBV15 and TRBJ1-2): DAMVIQNPRYQVTQFGKPVTLSCSQTLNHNVMYWYQQKSSQAPKLLFHYYDKDFNNEADTPDNFQSRRPNTSFCFLDIRSPGLGDTAMYLCATSPPAPDRGYGYTFGSGTRLTVV.

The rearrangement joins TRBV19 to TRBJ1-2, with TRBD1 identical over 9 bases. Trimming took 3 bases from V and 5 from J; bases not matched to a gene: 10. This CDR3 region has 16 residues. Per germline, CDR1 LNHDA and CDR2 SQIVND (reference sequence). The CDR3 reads CASSIVRDRDIYGYTF. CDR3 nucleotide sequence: TGTGCCAGTAGTATCGTCCGGGACAGGGATATTTATGGCTACACCTTC.

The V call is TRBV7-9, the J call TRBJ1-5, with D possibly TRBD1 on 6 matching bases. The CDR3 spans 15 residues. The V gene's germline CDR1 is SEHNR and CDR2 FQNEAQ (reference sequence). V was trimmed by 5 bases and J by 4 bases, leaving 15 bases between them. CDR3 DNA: TGTGCCAGCAGCAACGATCCTACAGGGAATCAGCCCCAGCATTTT. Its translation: CASSNDPTGNQPQHF.

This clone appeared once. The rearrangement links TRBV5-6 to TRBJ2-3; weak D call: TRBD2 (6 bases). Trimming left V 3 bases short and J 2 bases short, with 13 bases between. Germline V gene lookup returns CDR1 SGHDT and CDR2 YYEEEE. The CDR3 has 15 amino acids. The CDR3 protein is CASSSDYLITDTQYF. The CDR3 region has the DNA TGTGCCAGCAGCTCGGACTACCTAATCACAGATACGCAGTATTTT. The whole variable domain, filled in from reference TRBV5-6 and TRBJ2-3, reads DAGVTQSPTHLIKTRGQQVTLRCSPKSGHDTVSWYQQALGQGPQFIFQYYEEEERQRGNFPDRFSGHQFPNYSSELNVNALLLGDSALYLCASSSDYLITDTQYFGPGTRLTVL.

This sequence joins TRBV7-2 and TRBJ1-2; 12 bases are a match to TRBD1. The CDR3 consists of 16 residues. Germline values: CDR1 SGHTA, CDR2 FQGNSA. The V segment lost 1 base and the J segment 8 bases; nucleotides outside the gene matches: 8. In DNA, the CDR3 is TGTGCCAGCAGCTTAGACGGGACAGGGGGCTTGGTGGGCTACACCTTC. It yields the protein CASSLDGTGGLVGYTF.

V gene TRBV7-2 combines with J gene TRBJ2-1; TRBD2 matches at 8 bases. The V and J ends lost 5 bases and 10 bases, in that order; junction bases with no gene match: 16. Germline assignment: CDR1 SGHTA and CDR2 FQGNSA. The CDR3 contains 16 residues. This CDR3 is CASSHLVPAGAGEQFF. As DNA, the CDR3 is TGTGCCAGCAGCCATCTCGTCCCAGCGGGAGCGGGGGAGCAGTTCTTC.

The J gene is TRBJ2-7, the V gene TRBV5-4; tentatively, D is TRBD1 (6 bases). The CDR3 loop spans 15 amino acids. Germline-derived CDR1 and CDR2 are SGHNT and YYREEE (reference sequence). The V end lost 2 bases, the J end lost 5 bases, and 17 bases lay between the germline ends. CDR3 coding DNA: TGTGCCAGCAGCTTTTTCGGCAGGGGTTCCCACGAGCAGTACTTC. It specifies CASSFFGRGSHEQYF.

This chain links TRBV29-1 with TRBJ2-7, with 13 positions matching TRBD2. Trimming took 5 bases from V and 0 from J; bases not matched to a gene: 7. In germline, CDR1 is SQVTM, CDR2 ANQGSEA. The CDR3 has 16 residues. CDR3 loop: CSVTGLAGDSSYEQYF. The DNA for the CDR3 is TGCAGCGTTACAGGACTAGCGGGGGACAGCTCCTACGAGCAGTACTTC.

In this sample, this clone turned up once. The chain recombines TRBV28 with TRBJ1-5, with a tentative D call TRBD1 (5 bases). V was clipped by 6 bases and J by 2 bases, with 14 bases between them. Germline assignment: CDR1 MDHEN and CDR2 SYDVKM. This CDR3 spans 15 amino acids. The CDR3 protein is CASSSFRDGNQPQHF. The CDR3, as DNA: TGTGCCAGCAGCTCCTTCAGGGATGGCAATCAGCCCCAGCATTTT.

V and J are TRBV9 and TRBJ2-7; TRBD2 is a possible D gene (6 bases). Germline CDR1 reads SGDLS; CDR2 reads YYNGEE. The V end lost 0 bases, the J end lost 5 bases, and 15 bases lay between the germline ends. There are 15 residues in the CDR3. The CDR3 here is CASSVGGLSLDEQYF. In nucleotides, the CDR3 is TGTGCCAGCAGCGTAGGGGGACTTTCTCTCGACGAGCAGTACTTC.

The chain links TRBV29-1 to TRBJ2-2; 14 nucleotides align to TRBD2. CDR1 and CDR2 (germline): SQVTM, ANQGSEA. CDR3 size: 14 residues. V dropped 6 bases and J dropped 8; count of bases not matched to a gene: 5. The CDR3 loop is CSVKGLAGEGELFF. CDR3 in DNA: TGCAGCGTGAAGGGACTAGCGGGAGAGGGGGAGCTGTTTTTT.

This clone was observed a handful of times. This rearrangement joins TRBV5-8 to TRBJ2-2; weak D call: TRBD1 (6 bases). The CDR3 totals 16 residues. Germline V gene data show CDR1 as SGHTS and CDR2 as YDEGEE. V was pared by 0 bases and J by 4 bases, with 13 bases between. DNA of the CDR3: TGTGCCAGCAGCTTGGAGAGGGGGTATGGCACCGGGGAGCTGTTTTTT. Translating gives CASSLERGYGTGELFF.

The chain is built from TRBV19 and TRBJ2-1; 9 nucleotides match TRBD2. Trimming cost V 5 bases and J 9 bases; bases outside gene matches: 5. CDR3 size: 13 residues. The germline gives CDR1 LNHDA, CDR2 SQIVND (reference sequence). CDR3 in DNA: TGTGCCAGTAGTTCTAGCGGGATAGGTGAGCAGTTCTTC. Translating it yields CASSSSGIGEQFF.

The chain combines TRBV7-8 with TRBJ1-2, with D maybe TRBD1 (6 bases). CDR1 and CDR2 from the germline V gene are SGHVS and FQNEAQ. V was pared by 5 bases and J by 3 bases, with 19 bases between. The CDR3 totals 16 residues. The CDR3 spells CASSLTFGQPYYGYTF. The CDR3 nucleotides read TGTGCCAGCAGCCTCACTTTCGGACAGCCCTACTATGGCTACACCTTC.

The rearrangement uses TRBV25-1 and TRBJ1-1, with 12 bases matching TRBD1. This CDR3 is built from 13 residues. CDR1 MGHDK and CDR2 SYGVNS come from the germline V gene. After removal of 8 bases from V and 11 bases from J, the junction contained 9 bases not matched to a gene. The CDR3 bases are TGTGCCAGCGAGGGACAGGGGGCGGTCCAGGCTTTCTTT. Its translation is CASEGQGAVQAFF.

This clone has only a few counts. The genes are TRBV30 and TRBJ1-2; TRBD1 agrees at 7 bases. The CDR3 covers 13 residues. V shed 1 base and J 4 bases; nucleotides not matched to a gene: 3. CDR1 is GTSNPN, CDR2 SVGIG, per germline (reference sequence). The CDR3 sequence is CAWSARGIYGYTF. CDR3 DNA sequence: TGTGCCTGGAGTGCCAGGGGGATCTATGGCTACACCTTC.

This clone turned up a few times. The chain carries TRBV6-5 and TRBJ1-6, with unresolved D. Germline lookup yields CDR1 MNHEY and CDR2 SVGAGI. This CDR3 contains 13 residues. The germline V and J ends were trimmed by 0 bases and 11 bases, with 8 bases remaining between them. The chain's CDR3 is CASSYSRVAPLHF. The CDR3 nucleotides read TGTGCCAGCAGTTACTCGAGGGTTGCACCCCTCCACTTT.

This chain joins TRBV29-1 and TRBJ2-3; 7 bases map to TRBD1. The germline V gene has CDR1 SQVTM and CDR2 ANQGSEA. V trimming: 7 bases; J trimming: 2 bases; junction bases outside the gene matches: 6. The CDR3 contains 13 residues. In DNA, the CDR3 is TGCAGCGCGGGACAGAGAAACACAGATACGCAGTATTTT. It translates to CSAGQRNTDTQYF.

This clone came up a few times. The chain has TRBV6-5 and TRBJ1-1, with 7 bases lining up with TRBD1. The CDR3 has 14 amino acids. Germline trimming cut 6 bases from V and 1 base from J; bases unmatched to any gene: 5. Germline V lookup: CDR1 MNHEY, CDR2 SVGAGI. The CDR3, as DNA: TGTGCCAGCAGCCTCACAGGGGAGAACACTGAAGCTTTCTTT. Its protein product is CASSLTGENTEAFF.

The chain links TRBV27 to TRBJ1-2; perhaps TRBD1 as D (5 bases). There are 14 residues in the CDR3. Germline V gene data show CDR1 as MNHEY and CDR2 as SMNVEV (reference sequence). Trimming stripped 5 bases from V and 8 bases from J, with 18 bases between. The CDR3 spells CASSPAFRVGGYTF. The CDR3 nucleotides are TGTGCCAGCAGTCCAGCCTTCAGGGTTGGCGGCTACACCTTC.

The CDR3 DNA reads TGTGCCAGCAGTTCCCAGTTGAGCACAGATACGCAGTATTTT. Translating gives CASSSQLSTDTQYF. The V gene is TRBV28, the J gene TRBJ2-3; D ambiguous. V gave up 4 bases and J gave up 0 bases, with 8 bases separating them. This CDR3 comprises 14 residues. The germline gives CDR1 MDHEN, CDR2 SYDVKM.

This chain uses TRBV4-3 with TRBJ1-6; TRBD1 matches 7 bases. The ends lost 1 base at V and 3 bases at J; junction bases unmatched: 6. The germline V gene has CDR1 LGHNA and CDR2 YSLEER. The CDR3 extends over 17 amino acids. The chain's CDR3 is CASSQATDRDYNSPLHF. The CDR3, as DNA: TGCGCCAGCAGCCAAGCAACTGACAGGGACTATAATTCACCCCTCCACTTT.

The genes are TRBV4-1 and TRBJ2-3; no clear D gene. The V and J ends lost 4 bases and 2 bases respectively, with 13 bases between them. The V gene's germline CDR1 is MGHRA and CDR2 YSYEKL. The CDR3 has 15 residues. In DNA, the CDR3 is TGCGCCAGCAGCCTGGAGTCTTATAACACAGATACGCAGTATTTT. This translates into CASSLESYNTDTQYF.